This T cell receptor (beta chain) originates from a study of Graves' ophthalmopathy and Graves' hyperthyroidism. The CDR3 is 14 residues long. V trimming: 5 bases; J trimming: 3 bases; junction bases outside the gene matches: 6. Looked up from germline, CDR1 is DFQATT and CDR2 is SNEGSKA (reference sequence). CDR3 regions of TCR beta were amplified from RNA transcripts. HTBI primers served in a first-round RT-PCR, which a second-round multiplex PCR followed. Each CDR3 protein is one row after TCRdb ran MiXCR on the multiplex PCR reads. This table has fewer than 600,000 distinct CDR3 sequences, approximately 15% appearing once. This clonotype was found many times.

This receptor was taken from a woman aged 25 to 39 with Graves' ophthalmopathy. V gene TRBV20-1 combines with J gene TRBJ2-2; 7 bases agree with TRBD2. Sequenced input: blood. Here the CDR3 reads CSAPLGGYTGELFF. CDR3 coding DNA: TGCAGTGCTCCCCTGGGGGGGTACACCGGGGAGCTGTTTTTT.